This T cell receptor (beta chain) was recorded in a study of blood T cell repertoires in COVID-19 (TCRdb year 2020). Study-wide context: Samples covering the acute and convalescent phases of COVID-19 were provided by collaborators in the United States, Italy and Spain. Where available, HLA class I and class II types were taken from metadata supplied by the sample provider and were not determined by assay-based typing. The sample metadata nearly always contained a de-identified subject ID, COVID-19 status, age in years and sex. Samples came from the ongoing ImmuneRACE study (first 160 participants) plus 1,254 subjects from 6 global collaborators. Subjects who had been exposed to COVID-19, were actively infected with it, or had recovered from it provided the deeply sampled blood TCRbeta repertoires that made up the dataset. The prospective study material was composed of cDNA or gDNA derived from T cells, B-cell-depleted T cells, or PBMCs. The repertoires were released in a freely available public database intended as a resource for research on the immune response to SARS-CoV-2. Summary of the overall study and its limitations: Clinical and demographic metadata were provided uncurated, with the amount varying by source and participant.

Per the germline V gene, SGHVS is the CDR1 and FQNEAQ is the CDR2. From the cysteine up to the phenylalanine, the CDR3 has a length of 17 residues. The only DNA kept is the CDR3, 51 bases in frame from the first base. The germline ends are 22 bases apart after V is trimmed by 5 bases and J by 3 bases. At one collaborating source in Seattle, patients were enrolled during active infection and were followed longitudinally through the course of disease. The collaborating institutions used their own protocols to collect whole blood in K2EDTA tubes. For TCRbeta analysis, collaborators shipped samples in one of three forms: frozen whole blood, isolated PBMCs, or DNA extracted from either of those sample types. TCRbeta CDR3 regions were amplified from genomic DNA by means of the immunoSEQ Assay, a bias-controlled multiplex PCR. Per the source publication's procedure: Nucleated cell counts per sample were estimated from amplification of reference gene primers within the assay. To quantify the absolute abundance of each unique TCRbeta CDR3 rearrangement, sequence reads were collapsed and filtered. For each sample, productive Simpson clonality was calculated by taking the square root of Simpson's diversity index across productive rearrangements. TCRdb holds this immuneACCESS table with in-frame rearrangements only. Some clones are missing; in checked studies, unresolved V genes explain under half, and the rest has no known cause. Clone size and V and J calls were adopted from that table, with D and trimming inferred from the DNA. The sample contains hundreds of thousands of clones, 85% to 90% of them found a single time. 1.8% of the sample is taken by the ten largest.

In its sample, this clone was seen a few times. It lacks a known antigen. No base quality values were provided; no much bigger clone lies one nucleotide off. The TCR comes from a woman aged 25 to 39 with COVID-19, enrolled during active disease. Sequencing used peripheral blood. Recombination joined TRBV7-8 with TRBJ1-1; the D region possibly corresponds to TRBD1 (5 bases align). DNA sequence: TGTGCCAGCAGCCTCCAGGCCCGGGGGACCTTTGACACTGAAGCTTTCTTT. This translates into CASSLQARGTFDTEAFF.